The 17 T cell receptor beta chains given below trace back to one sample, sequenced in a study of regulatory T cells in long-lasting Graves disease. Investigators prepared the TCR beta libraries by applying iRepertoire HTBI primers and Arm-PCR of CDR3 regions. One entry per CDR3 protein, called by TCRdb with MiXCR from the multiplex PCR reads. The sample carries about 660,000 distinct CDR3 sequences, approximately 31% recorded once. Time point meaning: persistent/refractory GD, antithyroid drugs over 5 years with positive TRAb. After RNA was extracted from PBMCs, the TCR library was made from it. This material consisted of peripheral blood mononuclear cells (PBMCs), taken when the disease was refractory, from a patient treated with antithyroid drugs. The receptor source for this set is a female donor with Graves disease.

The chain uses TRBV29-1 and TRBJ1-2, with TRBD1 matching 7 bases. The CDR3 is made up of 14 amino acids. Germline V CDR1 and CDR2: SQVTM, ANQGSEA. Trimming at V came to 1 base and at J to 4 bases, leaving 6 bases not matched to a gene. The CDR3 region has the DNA TGCAGCGTTGAAGTAAAAGGGGGCGTCTATGGCTACACCTTC. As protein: CSVEVKGGVYGYTF.

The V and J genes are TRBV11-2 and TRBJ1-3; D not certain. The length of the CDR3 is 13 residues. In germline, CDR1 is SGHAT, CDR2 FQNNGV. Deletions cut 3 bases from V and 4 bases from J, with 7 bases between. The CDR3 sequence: CASSFLWGNTIYF. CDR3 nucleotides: TGTGCCAGCAGCTTTTTGTGGGGAAACACCATATATTTT. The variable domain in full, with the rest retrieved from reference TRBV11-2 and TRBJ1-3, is EAGVAQSPRYKIIEKRQSVAFWCNPISGHATLYWYQQILGQGPKLLIQFQNNGVVDDSQLPKDRFSAERLKGVDSTLKIQPAKLEDSAVYLCASSFLWGNTIYFGEGSWLTVV.

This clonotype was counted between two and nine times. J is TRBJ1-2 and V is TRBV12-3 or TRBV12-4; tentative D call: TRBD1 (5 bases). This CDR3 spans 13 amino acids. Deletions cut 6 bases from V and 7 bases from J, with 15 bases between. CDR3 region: CASSREFGSGYTF. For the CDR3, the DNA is TGTGCCAGCAGCAGGGAGTTCGGGTCTGGCTACACCTTC.

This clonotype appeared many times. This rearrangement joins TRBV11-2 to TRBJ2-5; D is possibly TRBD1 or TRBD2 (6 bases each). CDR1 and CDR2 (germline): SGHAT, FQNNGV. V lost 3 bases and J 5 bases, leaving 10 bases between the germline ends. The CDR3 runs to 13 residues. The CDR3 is CASSFTGRETQYF. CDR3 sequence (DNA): TGTGCCAGCAGCTTCACAGGGAGGGAGACCCAGTACTTC.

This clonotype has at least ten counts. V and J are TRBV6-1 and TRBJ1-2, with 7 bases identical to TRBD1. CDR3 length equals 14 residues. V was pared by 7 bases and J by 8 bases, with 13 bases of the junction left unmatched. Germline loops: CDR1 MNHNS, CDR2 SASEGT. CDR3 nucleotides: TGTGCCAGCACCCAGGGGGACGGGTCCCGCGGCTACACCTTC. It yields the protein CASTQGDGSRGYTF.

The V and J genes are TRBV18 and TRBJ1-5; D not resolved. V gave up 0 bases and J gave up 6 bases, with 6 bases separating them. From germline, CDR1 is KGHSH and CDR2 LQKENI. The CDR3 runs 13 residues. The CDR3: CASSPPSGQPQHF. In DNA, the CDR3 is TGTGCCAGCTCACCACCGTCAGGTCAGCCCCAGCATTTT.

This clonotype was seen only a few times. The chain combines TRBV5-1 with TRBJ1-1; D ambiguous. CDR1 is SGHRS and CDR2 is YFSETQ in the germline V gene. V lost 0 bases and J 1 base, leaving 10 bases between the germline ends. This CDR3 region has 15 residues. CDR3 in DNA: TGCGCCAGCAGCTTGGCCAACCGAGGGAACACTGAAGCTTTCTTT. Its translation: CASSLANRGNTEAFF.

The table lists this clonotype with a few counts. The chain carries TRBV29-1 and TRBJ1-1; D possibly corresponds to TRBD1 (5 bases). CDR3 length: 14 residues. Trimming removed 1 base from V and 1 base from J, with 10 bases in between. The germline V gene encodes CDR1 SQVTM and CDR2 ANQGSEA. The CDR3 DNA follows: TGCAGCGTTGAAGGTCGGGGCAGGAACACTGAAGCTTTCTTT. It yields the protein CSVEGRGRNTEAFF.

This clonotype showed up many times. Written as DNA, the CDR3 is TGTGCCAGCCCCGCTGAAACGGCGCAGAGCTCCTACGAGCAGTACTTC. Residues: CASPAETAQSSYEQYF. J is TRBJ2-7 and V is TRBV27, with D unclear. The germline gives CDR1 MNHEY, CDR2 SMNVEV (reference sequence). Between the trimmed V and J ends, which lost 8 bases and 0 bases, there was a span of 20 bases. This CDR3 contains 16 residues.

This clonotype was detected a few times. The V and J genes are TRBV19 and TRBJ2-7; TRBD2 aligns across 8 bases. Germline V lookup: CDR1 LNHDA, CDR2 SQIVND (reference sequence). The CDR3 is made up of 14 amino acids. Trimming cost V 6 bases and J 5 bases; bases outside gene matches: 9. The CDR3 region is CASSMSGGLDEQYF. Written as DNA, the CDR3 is TGTGCCAGTAGCATGAGCGGGGGCCTCGACGAGCAGTACTTC.

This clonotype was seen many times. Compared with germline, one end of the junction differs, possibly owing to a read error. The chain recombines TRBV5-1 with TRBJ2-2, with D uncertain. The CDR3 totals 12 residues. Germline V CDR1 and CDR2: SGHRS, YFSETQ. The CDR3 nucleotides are TGTGCCAGCAGCTTGGTCGCCGGGGAGCTGTTTTTT. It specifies CASSLVAGELFF.

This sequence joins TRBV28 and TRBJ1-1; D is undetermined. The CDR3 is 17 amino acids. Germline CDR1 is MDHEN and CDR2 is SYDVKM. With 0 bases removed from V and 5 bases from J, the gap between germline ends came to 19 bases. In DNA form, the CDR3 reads TGTGCCAGCAGTTTATGGGCGTTAAGGAAATCGGGGACTGAAGCTTTCTTT. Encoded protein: CASSLWALRKSGTEAFF. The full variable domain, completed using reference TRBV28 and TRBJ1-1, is DVKVTQSSRYLVKRTGEKVFLECVQDMDHENMFWYRQDPGLGLRLIYFSYDVKMKEKGDIPEGYSVSREKKERFSLILESASTNQTSMYLCASSLWALRKSGTEAFFGQGTRLTVV.

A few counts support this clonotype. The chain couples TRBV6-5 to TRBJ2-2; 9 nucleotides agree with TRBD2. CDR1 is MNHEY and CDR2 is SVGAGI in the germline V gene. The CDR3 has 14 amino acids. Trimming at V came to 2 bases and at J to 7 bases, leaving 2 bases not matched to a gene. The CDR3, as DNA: TGTGCCAGCAGTTACGGGACTAGCCGCGGGGAGCTGTTTTTT. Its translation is CASSYGTSRGELFF.

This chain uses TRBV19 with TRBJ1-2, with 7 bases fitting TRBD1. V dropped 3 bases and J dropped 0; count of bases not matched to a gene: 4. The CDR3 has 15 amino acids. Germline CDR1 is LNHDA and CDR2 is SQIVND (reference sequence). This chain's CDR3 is CASSITGEPNYGYTF. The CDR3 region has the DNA TGTGCCAGTAGTATCACAGGGGAACCTAACTATGGCTACACCTTC.

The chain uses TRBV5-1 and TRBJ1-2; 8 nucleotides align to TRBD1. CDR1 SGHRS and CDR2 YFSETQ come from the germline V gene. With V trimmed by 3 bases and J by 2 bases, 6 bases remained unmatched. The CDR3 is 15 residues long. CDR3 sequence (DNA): TGCGCCAGCAGCTCGACGGGACAGGCGAACTATGGCTACACCTTC. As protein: CASSSTGQANYGYTF.

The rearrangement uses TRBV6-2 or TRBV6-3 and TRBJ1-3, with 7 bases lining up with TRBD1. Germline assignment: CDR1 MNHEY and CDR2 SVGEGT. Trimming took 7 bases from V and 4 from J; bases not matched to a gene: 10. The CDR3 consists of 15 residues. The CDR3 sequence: CASNKRQGHGNTIYF. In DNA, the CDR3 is TGTGCCAGCAATAAACGACAGGGTCACGGAAACACCATATATTTT.

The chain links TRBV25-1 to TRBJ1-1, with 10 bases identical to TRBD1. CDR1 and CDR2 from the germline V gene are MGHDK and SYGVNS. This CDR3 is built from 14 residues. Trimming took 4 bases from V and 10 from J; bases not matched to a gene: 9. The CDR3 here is CASSALTGGNGAFF. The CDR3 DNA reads TGTGCCAGCAGTGCCTTGACAGGGGGCAACGGAGCTTTCTTT.